The 27 T cell receptor beta chains below all came from one sample that was sequenced in a study of Ad26.COV2.S vaccination and SARS-CoV-2 variants. The treatment: around 19 received Ad26.COV2.S at low or high dose, single or two shots; about 5 received placebo; per-sample allocation not given. It was on day 63 after the first vaccine or placebo injection that samples were taken. Only in-frame clones appear in the TCRdb table, and some are missing; sequencing was by immunoSEQ multiplex PCR. Of 300,000 to 400,000 clones listed, 86% are singletons. The sample here was peripheral blood, taken in a trial of Ad26.COV2.S vaccine versus placebo. These receptors were obtained from a person aged 18-65 years who received the Ad26.COV2.S COVID-19 vaccine or a placebo.

This chain uses TRBV7-8 with TRBJ2-5; D gene uncertain. CDR3 length: 16 amino acids. Germline CDR1 reads SGHVS; CDR2 reads FQNEAQ. V lost 0 bases and J 5 bases, leaving 16 bases between the germline ends. The CDR3 nucleotides read TGTGCCAGCAGCTTAGCATGGGCTAGGCCGGCCGAGACCCAGTACTTC. Translated, it gives CASSLAWARPAETQYF.

J is TRBJ1-2 and V is TRBV27; possible D gene TRBD1, 5 bases. Trimming removed 5 bases at V and 2 bases at J, with 15 bases between. This CDR3 region has 15 residues. Per germline, CDR1 MNHEY and CDR2 SMNVEV (reference sequence). CDR3 DNA sequence: TGTGCCAGCAGTACCAGGGCGGGGGGGAACTATGGCTACACCTTC. Translating gives CASSTRAGGNYGYTF.

The chain links TRBV6-2 or TRBV6-3 to TRBJ2-7; possible D gene TRBD1, 6 bases. Trimming stripped 1 base from V and 5 bases from J, with 9 bases between. Germline values: CDR1 MNHEY, CDR2 SVGEGT. This CDR3 is 13 amino acids long. Here the CDR3 reads CASSYFTGNEQYF. For the CDR3, the DNA is TGTGCCAGCAGTTACTTTACAGGGAACGAGCAGTACTTC.

This clone was counted only a few times. The chain couples TRBV6-2 or TRBV6-3 to TRBJ2-1, with 9 nucleotides matching TRBD2. The germline CDR1 and CDR2 sequences are MNHEY and SVGEGT. V shed 5 bases, J shed 2 bases, and the junction held 7 bases outside the gene matches. The CDR3 sequence is 16 residues long. The CDR3 DNA follows: TGTGCCAGCAGTGACCTCCGCGGGGGGGCCTACAATGAGCAGTTCTTC. The encoded protein is CASSDLRGGAYNEQFF.

The rearrangement uses TRBV11-2 and TRBJ2-5; D is ambiguous. Trimming cost V 3 bases and J 5 bases, with 13 bases left between them. Germline V CDR1 and CDR2: SGHAT, FQNNGV. The CDR3 covers 14 residues. The CDR3 is CASSFIRSSETQYF. The CDR3 DNA reads as TGTGCCAGCAGCTTCATCAGGAGCAGTGAGACCCAGTACTTC.

The V call is TRBV24-1, the J call TRBJ2-3; 10 positions match TRBD1. J lost 1 base, V lost 9 bases, and 0 bases had no gene match. Germline V lookup: CDR1 KGHDR, CDR2 SFDVKD. The CDR3 has 13 amino acids. The DNA for the CDR3 is TGTGCCACCGGGACAGGGGGCACAGATACGCAGTATTTT. Amino acids: CATGTGGTDTQYF.

V usage is TRBV6-5 and J usage is TRBJ1-1; weak D call: TRBD1 (6 bases). Germline CDR1 is MNHEY and CDR2 is SVGAGI. This CDR3 spans 13 amino acids. V lost 10 bases and J 3 bases, leaving 15 bases between the germline ends. CDR3: CATYRVVDTEAFF. The CDR3 DNA reads TGTGCCACCTACAGGGTAGTTGACACTGAAGCTTTCTTT.

This clone was found once. The chain joins TRBV19 to TRBJ1-2; the D gene is possibly TRBD1 (5 bases). Germline CDR1 reads LNHDA; CDR2 reads SQIVND (reference sequence). The V end lost 2 bases, the J end lost 3 bases, and 16 bases lay between the germline ends. This CDR3 region has 16 residues. The CDR3: CASSIPLGRVDYGYTF. For the CDR3, the DNA is TGTGCCAGTAGTATACCGCTGGGCAGGGTGGACTATGGCTACACCTTC.

The genes are TRBV9 and TRBJ1-6; no firm D call. The germline CDR1 and CDR2 sequences are SGDLS and YYNGEE. Trimming removed 4 bases at V and 8 bases at J, with 13 bases between. The CDR3 totals 14 residues. The CDR3 nucleotides read TGTGCCAGCAGCCGGGGAAAAGCGGATTCACCCCTCCACTTT. Translation gives CASSRGKADSPLHF. The whole variable domain, remainder taken from reference TRBV9 and TRBJ1-6, is DSGVTQTPKHLITATGQRVTLRCSPRSGDLSVYWYQQSLDQGLQFLIQYYNGEERAKGNILERFSAQQFPDLHSELNLSSLELGDSALYFCASSRGKADSPLHFGNGTRLTVT.

The V and J genes are TRBV7-9 and TRBJ2-7, with D perhaps being TRBD1 or TRBD2 (7 bases each). Germline V gene data show CDR1 as SEHNR and CDR2 as FQNEAQ (reference sequence). This CDR3 is built from 15 residues. V was clipped by 5 bases and J by 2 bases, with 16 bases between them. CDR3 loop: CASSPRGGSTYEQYF. The CDR3 region has the DNA TGTGCCAGCAGCCCCAGGGGGGGTTCGACCTACGAGCAGTACTTC.

This clone was counted at least ten times. This chain links TRBV3-1 (or the pseudogene TRBV3-2) with TRBJ2-5, with 10 bases that match TRBD1. After removal of 0 bases from V and 5 bases from J, the junction contained 9 bases not matched to a gene. Germline CDR1 LGHDT, CDR2 YNNKEL (reference sequence). The CDR3 runs 17 residues. The DNA for the CDR3 is TGTGCCAGCAGCCAAGATTGGGACAGGGGTTACGAGGAGACCCAGTACTTC. Its translation is CASSQDWDRGYEETQYF.

The chain links TRBV3-1 (or the pseudogene TRBV3-2) to TRBJ1-6; D perhaps matches TRBD1 (6 bases). V shed 3 bases and J shed 14 bases, with 20 bases lying between them. CDR1 is LGHDT, CDR2 YNNKEL, per germline (reference sequence). This CDR3 spans 15 amino acids. DNA of the CDR3: TGTGCCAGCAGCCACTGGACAGCGCTGTCGGCAACCCTCCACTTT. It translates to CASSHWTALSATLHF.

The CDR3 loop is CAVGSRAAPNTEAFF. In DNA, the CDR3 is TGTGCCGTAGGTTCCCGAGCCGCGCCGAACACTGAAGCTTTCTTT. The genes are TRBV10-3 and TRBJ1-1; D gene ambiguous. V dropped 11 bases and J dropped 1 base, with 20 bases sitting between them. CDR3 length: 15 residues. CDR1 and CDR2 from the germline V gene are ENHRY and SYGVKD.

The chain links TRBV27 to TRBJ2-5, with 12 bases fitting TRBD1. The CDR3 extends over 15 amino acids. Germline-derived CDR1 and CDR2 are MNHEY and SMNVEV (reference sequence). Trimming took 5 bases from V and 4 from J; bases not matched to a gene: 5. CDR3 sequence: CASSQGTGGVETQYF. The DNA for the CDR3 is TGTGCCAGCAGTCAGGGGACAGGGGGCGTAGAGACCCAGTACTTC.

The chain uses TRBV18 and TRBJ2-3, with D hard to call. The CDR3 loop spans 17 amino acids. With 0 bases removed from V and 6 bases from J, the gap between germline ends came to 19 bases. CDR1 KGHSH and CDR2 LQKENI come from the germline V gene. The CDR3 spells CASSPPGPPIGWDTQYF. The CDR3 bases are TGTGCCAGCTCACCACCCGGGCCCCCAATCGGGTGGGATACGCAGTATTTT.

This chain connects TRBV18 to TRBJ1-4; D uncertain. This CDR3 contains 16 residues. The V gene's germline CDR1 is KGHSH and CDR2 LQKENI. Trimming took off 0 bases at V and 4 bases at J, with 12 bases between the two ends. Written as DNA, the CDR3 is TGTGCCAGCTCACCACCGCTGGCGGGGAATAATGAAAAACTGTTTTTT. Protein: CASSPPLAGNNEKLFF.

The chain links TRBV7-9 to TRBJ1-2, with 9 bases matching TRBD1. The germline V gene encodes CDR1 SEHNR and CDR2 FQNEAQ (reference sequence). The CDR3 covers 17 residues. V lost 0 bases and J lost 6; bases outside the gene matches: 11. The CDR3 reads CASSLAPHRGLLDGYTF. CDR3 in DNA: TGTGCCAGCAGCTTAGCCCCCCACAGGGGGCTGTTAGATGGCTACACCTTC.

The V call is TRBV30, the J call TRBJ1-5; no reliable D call. Germline CDR1 reads GTSNPN; CDR2 reads SVGIG (reference sequence). This CDR3 is 13 amino acids long. Trimming took 4 bases from V and 7 from J, leaving 14 bases between them. This CDR3 is CAWTPNFGQPQHF. CDR3 sequence (DNA): TGTGCCTGGACACCGAATTTCGGGCAGCCCCAGCATTTT. Filled out from reference TRBV30 and TRBJ1-5, the complete variable domain reads SQTIHQWPATLVQPVGSPLSLECTVEGTSNPNLYWYRQAAGRGLQLLFYSVGIGQISSEVPQNLSASRPQDRQFILSSKKLLLSDSGFYLCAWTPNFGQPQHFGDGTRLSIL.

The gene calls are TRBV24-1 and TRBJ1-3, with a weak D call TRBD1 (5 bases). This CDR3 comprises 24 residues. V was shortened by 1 base and J by 3 bases, with 36 bases between the two germline ends. CDR1 is KGHDR and CDR2 is SFDVKD in the germline V gene. The CDR3 region is CATSDLGALNWQGTDPRGGNTIYF. The CDR3 DNA follows: TGTGCCACCAGTGATTTAGGGGCCCTAAACTGGCAGGGAACGGACCCACGAGGTGGAAACACCATATATTTT.

V and J are TRBV5-1 and TRBJ2-7; 9 positions agree with TRBD1. From germline, CDR1 is SGHRS and CDR2 YFSETQ. CDR3 length: 13 amino acids. With V trimmed by 2 bases and J by 7 bases, 4 bases remained unmatched. The CDR3 coding sequence is TGCGCCAGCAGCTTAGGACAGGGGAAGGAGCAGTACTTC. Translated, it gives CASSLGQGKEQYF.

CDR3 residues: CASSDLRTGGSGELFF. The CDR3, as DNA: TGTGCCAGCAGTGACCTCCGGACAGGGGGATCAGGGGAGCTGTTTTTT. The chain is built from TRBV6-2 or TRBV6-3 and TRBJ2-2; 10 bases are a match to TRBD1. After removal of 5 bases from V and 8 bases from J, the junction contained 11 bases not matched to a gene. Germline loops: CDR1 MNHEY, CDR2 SVGEGT. The CDR3 runs 16 residues.

The CDR3 sequence is CASSMVGKQPQHF. For the CDR3, the DNA is TGTGCCAGTAGTATGGTAGGGAAACAGCCCCAGCATTTT. This rearrangement joins TRBV19 to TRBJ1-5, with D unresolved. Looked up from germline, CDR1 is LNHDA and CDR2 is SQIVND (reference sequence). This CDR3 region has 13 residues. V shed 3 bases and J shed 7 bases, with 10 bases lying between them.

Regarding this clone: Germline and junction disagree at one end, which may indicate a read error. The V call is TRBV7-7, the J call TRBJ1-5; D gene ambiguous. This CDR3 contains 13 residues. The germline CDR1 and CDR2 sequences are SSHAT and FNYEAQ (reference sequence). The DNA for the CDR3 is TGTGCTAGCAGCCTGGCAGAGAATCAGCCCCAGCATTTT. It is translated as CASSLAENQPQHF.

The chain is built from TRBV3-1 (or the pseudogene TRBV3-2) and TRBJ2-6; the D is unclear. This CDR3 is built from 15 residues. Per germline, CDR1 LGHDT and CDR2 YNNKEL (reference sequence). Trimming removed 5 bases from V and 0 bases from J, with 8 bases in between. The CDR3 DNA reads TGTGCCAGCAGCGCAGGCTCCTCTGGGGCCAACGTCCTGACTTTC. Protein sequence: CASSAGSSGANVLTF.

The J gene is TRBJ2-3, the V gene TRBV19, with 10 bases that match TRBD2. Losses at the gene ends were 5 bases for V and 5 bases for J; bases not matched to a gene: 7. The CDR3 runs 15 residues. Germline assignment: CDR1 LNHDA and CDR2 SQIVND (reference sequence). CDR3 DNA: TGTGCCAGTAGTGTAGCGGGGGGCACGGGAGATACGCAGTATTTT. Translated, it gives CASSVAGGTGDTQYF.

The CDR3 DNA reads as TGTGCCAGCAGTAAGGGGATGGTGACAGGGGCGAACACCGGGGAGCTGTTTTTT. Its protein is CASSKGMVTGANTGELFF. The rearrangement links TRBV6-2 or TRBV6-3 to TRBJ2-2, with TRBD1 identical over 8 bases. Trimming removed 5 bases from V and 0 bases from J; junction bases left unmatched: 11. Germline lookup yields CDR1 MNHEY and CDR2 SVGEGT. This CDR3 region has 18 residues.

The CDR3 DNA reads TGTGCCAGCTCTGGAACTACACCGGGGACTGAAGCTTTCTTT. It specifies CASSGTTPGTEAFF. The gene calls are TRBV18 and TRBJ1-1; the D is unclear. The ends were cut back, 6 bases at V and 5 bases at J, with 16 bases in the middle. The germline CDR1 and CDR2 sequences are KGHSH and LQKENI. This CDR3 is built from 14 residues.